This T cell receptor beta chain came from a study of T cells in tuberculosis. Study-level results: Shorter CDR3-alpha in active tuberculosis partly drove smaller distances.

Sequenced by immunoSEQ multiplex PCR; TCRdb stores in-frame clones only, minus some. The repertoire holds tens of thousands of clones, with less than 98% as singletons. Turning to this clone: Its antigen is not identified.

Germline lookup yields CDR1 SEHNR and CDR2 FQNEAQ (reference sequence). The CDR3 runs to 14 residues. Trimming removed 5 bases at V and 6 bases at J, with 17 bases between. The J gene is TRBJ2-7, the V gene TRBV7-9; D is possibly TRBD2 (6 bases). The source of this sequence is a donor aged 10-35 years with latent tuberculosis or without tuberculosis infection. What was sequenced was PBMCs. In DNA, the CDR3 is TGTGCCAGCAGCCGGACTAATATTTGGGGCGAGCAGTACTTC. Translated, it gives CASSRTNIWGEQYF.